This T cell receptor (beta chain) is drawn from a study of T cell responses to AZD1222 COVID-19 vaccine. The ends lost 5 bases at V and 12 bases at J; junction bases unmatched: 11. CDR1 is SGHNT, CDR2 YYREEE, per germline (reference sequence). This CDR3 has 13 residues. Generated by immunoSEQ multiplex PCR, the TCRdb table keeps only in-frame clones and is missing some. The sample has about 150,000 clones; approximately 92% are singletons. The starting material was peripheral blood, obtained on day 0 of AZD1222 vaccination. The J gene is TRBJ2-1, the V gene TRBV5-4, with 7 bases identical to TRBD1. The receptor was isolated from an adult in good health. This chain's CDR3 is CASRSDREIRQFF. The CDR3 DNA reads as TGTGCCAGCAGATCCGACAGGGAAATAAGGCAGTTCTTC.